This TCR beta chain was sequenced during a study of T-cell memory formation after mild COVID-19. MiXCR was run by TCRdb on the 5' RACE reads, yielding one entry per CDR3 protein. Of about 540,000 distinct CDR3 sequences in the sample, about 20% were seen once. The CDR3 covers 15 residues. Trimming removed 3 bases from V and 10 bases from J, with 21 bases in between. Germline V gene sequence: CDR1 KGHSH, CDR2 LQKENI. This clonotype was picked up one time. The chain has TRBV18 and TRBJ1-1; a possible D gene is TRBD1 (5 bases). The sequence was collected from an adult woman who had mild COVID-19 (a few samples of this study predate the infection). Cell type and time point are not known. Input material: PBMCs or a T cell subset sorted from them (not recorded which). The DNA of the CDR3 is TGTGCCAGCTCACCCAGGGCAGGGATCAGTAGTGGAGCTTTCTTT. Its protein is CASSPRAGISSGAFF. The full variable domain, its missing parts supplied by reference TRBV18 and TRBJ1-1, is NAGVMQNPRHLVRRRGQEARLRCSPMKGHSHVYWYRQLPEEGLKFMVYLQKENIIDESGMPKERFSAEFPKEGPSILRIQQVVRGDSAAYFCASSPRAGISSGAFFGQGTRLTVV.